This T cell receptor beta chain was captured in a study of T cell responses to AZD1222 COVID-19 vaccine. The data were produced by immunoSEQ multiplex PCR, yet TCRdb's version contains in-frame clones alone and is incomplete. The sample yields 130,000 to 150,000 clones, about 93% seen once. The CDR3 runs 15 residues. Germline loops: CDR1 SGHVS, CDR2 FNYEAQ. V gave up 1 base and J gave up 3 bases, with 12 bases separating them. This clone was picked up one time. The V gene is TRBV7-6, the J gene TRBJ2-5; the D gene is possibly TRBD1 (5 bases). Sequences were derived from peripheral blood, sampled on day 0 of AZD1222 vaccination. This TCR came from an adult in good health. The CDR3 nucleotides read TGTGCCAGCAGCTTAGTAGCCTTCAGGGAAGAGACCCAGTACTTC. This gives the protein CASSLVAFREETQYF.